The present TCR beta chain was sequenced within a study of T cell repertoires in cytomegalovirus infection. Across the whole study: Peptides in the study included HLA-C-restricted and HLA-B-restricted CMV epitopes. Public TCR beta signature analysis indicated the presence of both CMV infection and matching HLA type.

TCRdb recomputed calls from the reads with MiXCR, one row per CDR3 protein. The table lists a few hundred thousand distinct CDR3 sequences, just under 40% of them singletons, with over 45% in the top ten. Germline V gene sequence: CDR1 SNHLY, CDR2 FYNNEI. The CDR3 extends over 15 amino acids. V was shortened by 7 bases and J by 9 bases, with 19 bases between the two germline ends. Whole-study findings and limits: Accumulated public TCR beta family frequency recognized individuals carrying CMV together with the relevant HLA. Clonotypes of TCR beta that were HLA-C-restricted and CMV-specific dominated the ex vivo response.

Comments on this clonotype: Its target is not known.

This sequence originates from a human donor in good health (CMV status not recorded). Some clones in this sample may be carry-over from other donors' samples. The chain uses TRBV2 and TRBJ1-6; a possible D gene is TRBD1 (5 bases). This sample comprised cultured PBMCs, obtained from culture after CMV antigen stimulation. CDR3 sequence: CASTQRLGASSPLHF. CDR3 coding DNA: TGTGCCAGCACCCAGAGGTTAGGGGCGAGTTCACCCCTCCACTTT.